The sequence of this T cell receptor (beta chain) was determined in a study of T cell repertoires in cytomegalovirus infection. TCRdb analysed the reads with MiXCR anew, one entry per CDR3 protein. The sample shows around 800,000 distinct CDR3 sequences, approximately 30% of them seen only once. Study-level results: What dominated the ex vivo response were HLA-C-restricted CMV-specific TCR beta clonotypes.

In this sample, this clonotype turned up a few times. The antigen remains unidentified. The trim removed 0 bases at V and 9 bases at J, leaving 11 bases unmatched. The germline V gene has CDR1 LGHNT and CDR2 FRNRAP. The CDR3 consists of 16 residues. The receptor's source is a human donor in good health (CMV status not recorded). Some clones in this sample may be carry-over from other donors' samples. V usage is TRBV12-5 and J usage is TRBJ2-1, with 7 bases identical to TRBD1. Source: cultured CD8+ T cells from PBMCs, taken from culture after CMV antigen stimulation. CDR3 nucleotides: TGTGCTAGTGGTTTGGTACGAGGGGGCCCTTTAAGTGAGCAGTTCTTC. It is translated as CASGLVRGGPLSEQFF.